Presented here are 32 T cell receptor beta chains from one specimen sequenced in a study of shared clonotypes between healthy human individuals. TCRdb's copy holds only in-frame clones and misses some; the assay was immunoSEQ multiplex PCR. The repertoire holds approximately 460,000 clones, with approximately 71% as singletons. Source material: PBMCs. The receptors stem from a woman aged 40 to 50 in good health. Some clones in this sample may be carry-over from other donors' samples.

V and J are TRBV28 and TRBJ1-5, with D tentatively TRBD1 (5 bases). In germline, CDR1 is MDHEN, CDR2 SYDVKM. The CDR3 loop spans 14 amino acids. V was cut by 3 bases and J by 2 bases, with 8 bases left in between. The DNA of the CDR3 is TGTGCCAGCAGTTTGTCGGGACGCAATCAGCCCCAGCATTTT. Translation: CASSLSGRNQPQHF.

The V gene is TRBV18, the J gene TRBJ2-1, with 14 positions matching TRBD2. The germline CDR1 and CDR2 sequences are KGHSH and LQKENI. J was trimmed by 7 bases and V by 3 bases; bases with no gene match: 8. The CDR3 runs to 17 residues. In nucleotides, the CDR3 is TGTGCCAGCTCACCGCCTTCCGGGACTAGCGGGAGTAATGAGCAGTTCTTC. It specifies CASSPPSGTSGSNEQFF.

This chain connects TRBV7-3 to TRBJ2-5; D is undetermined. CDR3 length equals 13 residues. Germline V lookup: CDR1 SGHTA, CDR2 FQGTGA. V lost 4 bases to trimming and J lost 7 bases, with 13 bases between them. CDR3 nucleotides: TGTGCCAGCAGCTCCCGGGCAGTGGGGACCCAGTACTTC. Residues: CASSSRAVGTQYF.

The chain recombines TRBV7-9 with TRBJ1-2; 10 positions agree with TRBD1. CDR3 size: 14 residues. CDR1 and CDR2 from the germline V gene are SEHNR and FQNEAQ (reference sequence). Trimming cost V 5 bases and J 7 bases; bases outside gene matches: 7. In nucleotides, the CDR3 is TGTGCCAGCAGCCGACAGGGGGCTGCGTCTGGCTACACCTTC. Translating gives CASSRQGAASGYTF. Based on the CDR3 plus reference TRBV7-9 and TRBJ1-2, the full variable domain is DTGVSQNPRHKITKRGQNVTFRCDPISEHNRLYWYRQTLGQGPEFLTYFQNEAQLEKSRLLSDRFSAERPKGSFSTLEIQRTEQGDSAMYLCASSRQGAASGYTFGSGTRLTVV.

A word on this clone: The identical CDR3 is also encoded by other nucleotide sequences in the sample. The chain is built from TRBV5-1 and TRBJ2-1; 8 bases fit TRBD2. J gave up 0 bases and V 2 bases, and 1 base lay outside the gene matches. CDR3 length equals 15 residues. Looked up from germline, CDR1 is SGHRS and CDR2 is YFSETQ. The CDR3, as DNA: TGCGCCAGCAGCTTACTAGCGGACTCCTACAATGAGCAGTTCTTC. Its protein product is CASSLLADSYNEQFF.

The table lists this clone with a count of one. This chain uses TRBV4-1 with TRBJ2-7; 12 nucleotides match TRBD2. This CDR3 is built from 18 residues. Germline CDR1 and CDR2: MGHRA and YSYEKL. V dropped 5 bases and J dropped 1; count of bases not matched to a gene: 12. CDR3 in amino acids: CASSASPTSGRLSYEQYF. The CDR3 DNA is TGCGCCAGCAGCGCTTCCCCCACTAGCGGGAGGTTGTCCTACGAGCAGTACTTC.

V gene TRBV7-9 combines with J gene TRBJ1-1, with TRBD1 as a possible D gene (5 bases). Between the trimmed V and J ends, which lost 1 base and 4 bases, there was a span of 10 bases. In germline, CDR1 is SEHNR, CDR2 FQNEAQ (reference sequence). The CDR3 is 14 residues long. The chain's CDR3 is CASSLVWGSTEAFF. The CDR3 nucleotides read TGTGCCAGCAGCTTAGTATGGGGGAGCACTGAAGCTTTCTTT. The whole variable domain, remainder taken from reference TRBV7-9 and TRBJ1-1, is DTGVSQNPRHKITKRGQNVTFRCDPISEHNRLYWYRQTLGQGPEFLTYFQNEAQLEKSRLLSDRFSAERPKGSFSTLEIQRTEQGDSAMYLCASSLVWGSTEAFFGQGTRLTVV.

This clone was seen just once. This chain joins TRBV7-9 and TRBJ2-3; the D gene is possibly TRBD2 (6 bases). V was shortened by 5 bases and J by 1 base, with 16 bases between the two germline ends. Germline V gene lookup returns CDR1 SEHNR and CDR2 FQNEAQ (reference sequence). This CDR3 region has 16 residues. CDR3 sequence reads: CASSTRDVRGTDTQYF. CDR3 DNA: TGTGCCAGCAGCACGCGGGATGTCAGGGGCACAGATACGCAGTATTTT.

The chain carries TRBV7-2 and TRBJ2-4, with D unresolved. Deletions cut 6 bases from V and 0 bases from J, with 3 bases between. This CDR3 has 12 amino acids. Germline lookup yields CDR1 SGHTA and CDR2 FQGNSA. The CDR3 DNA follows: TGTGCCAGCAGATCAGCCAAAAACATTCAGTACTTC. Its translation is CASRSAKNIQYF.

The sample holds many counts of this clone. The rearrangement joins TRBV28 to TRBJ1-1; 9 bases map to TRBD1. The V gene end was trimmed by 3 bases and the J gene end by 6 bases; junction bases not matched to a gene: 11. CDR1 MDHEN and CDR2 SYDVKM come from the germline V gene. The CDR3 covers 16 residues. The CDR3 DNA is TGTGCCAGCAGTTTTCAGGGACAGGGAGGACGGGCTGAAGCTTTCTTT. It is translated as CASSFQGQGGRAEAFF.

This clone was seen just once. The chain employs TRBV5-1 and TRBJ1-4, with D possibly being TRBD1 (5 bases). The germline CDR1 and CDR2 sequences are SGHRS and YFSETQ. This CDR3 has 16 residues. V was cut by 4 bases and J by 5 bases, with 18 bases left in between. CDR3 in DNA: TGCGCCAGCAGCCCACAAGAGGGGAAGCCCAATGAAAAACTGTTTTTT. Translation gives CASSPQEGKPNEKLFF.

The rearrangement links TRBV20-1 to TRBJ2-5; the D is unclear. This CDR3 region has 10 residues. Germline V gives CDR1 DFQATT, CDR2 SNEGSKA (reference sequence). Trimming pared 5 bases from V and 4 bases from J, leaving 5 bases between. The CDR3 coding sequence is TGCAGTGCTGGAACAGAGACCCAGTACTTC. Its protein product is CSAGTETQYF.

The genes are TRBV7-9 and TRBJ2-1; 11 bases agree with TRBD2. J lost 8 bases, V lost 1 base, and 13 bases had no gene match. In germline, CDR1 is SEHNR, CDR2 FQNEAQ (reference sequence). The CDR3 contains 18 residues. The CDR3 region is CASSLVGGLAGGLHEQFF. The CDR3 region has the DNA TGTGCCAGCAGCTTAGTTGGGGGGCTAGCGGGAGGTCTCCATGAGCAGTTCTTC.

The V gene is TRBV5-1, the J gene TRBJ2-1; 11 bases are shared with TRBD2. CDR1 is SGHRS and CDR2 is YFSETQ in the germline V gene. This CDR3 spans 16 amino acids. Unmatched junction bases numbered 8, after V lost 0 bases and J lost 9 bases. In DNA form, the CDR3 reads TGCGCCAGCAGCTTGGCCACTAGCGGGAGATTGGTTGAGCAGTTCTTC. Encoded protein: CASSLATSGRLVEQFF.

CDR3 protein: CAGKAGTGGAYEQYF. CDR3 in DNA: TGTGCCGGCAAAGCCGGGACAGGGGGGGCCTACGAGCAGTACTTC. The chain couples TRBV7-8 to TRBJ2-7; the match to TRBD1 covers 11 bases. V trimming: 11 bases; J trimming: 2 bases; junction bases outside the gene matches: 11. The CDR3 has 15 residues. From germline, CDR1 is SGHVS and CDR2 FQNEAQ. Supplemented by reference TRBV7-8 and TRBJ2-7, the full variable domain reads GAGVSQSPRYKVAKRGQDVALRCDPISGHVSLFWYQQALGQGPEFLTYFQNEAQLDKSGLPSDRFFAERPEGSVSTLKIQRTQQEDSAVYLCAGKAGTGGAYEQYFGPGTRLTVT.

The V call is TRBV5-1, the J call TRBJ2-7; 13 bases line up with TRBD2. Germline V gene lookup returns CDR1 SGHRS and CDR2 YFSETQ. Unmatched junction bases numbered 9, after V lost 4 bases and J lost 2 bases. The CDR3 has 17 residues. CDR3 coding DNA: TGCGCCAGCAGCCTCTGGACTAGCGGGAGTGGAGCCTACGAGCAGTACTTC. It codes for CASSLWTSGSGAYEQYF.

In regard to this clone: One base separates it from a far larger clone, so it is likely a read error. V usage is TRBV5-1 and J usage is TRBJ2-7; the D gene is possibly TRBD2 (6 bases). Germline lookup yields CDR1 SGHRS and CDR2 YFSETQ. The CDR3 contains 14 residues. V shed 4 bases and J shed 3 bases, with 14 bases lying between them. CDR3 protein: CASSPSLSGYEQYF. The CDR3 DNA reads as TGCGCCAGCAGCCCGAGCCTTAGCGGCTACGAGCAGTACTTC.

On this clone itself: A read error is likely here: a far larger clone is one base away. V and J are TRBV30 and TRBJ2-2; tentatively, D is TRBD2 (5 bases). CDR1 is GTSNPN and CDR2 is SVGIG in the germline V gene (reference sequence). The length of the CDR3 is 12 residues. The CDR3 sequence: CAWSRDTGELLF. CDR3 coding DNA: TGTGCCTGGAGTCGAGACACCGGGGAGCTGCTTTTT.

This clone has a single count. The CDR3 bases are TGCGCCAGCAGCCGCGGACAGAACAATGAGCAGTTCTTC. It is translated as CASSRGQNNEQFF. This chain connects TRBV5-1 to TRBJ2-1; possibly TRBD1 for D (6 bases). The CDR3 covers 13 residues. Trimming shortened V by 4 bases and J by 5 bases, and 10 bases separated the two germline ends. Germline V lookup: CDR1 SGHRS, CDR2 YFSETQ. Based on the CDR3 plus reference TRBV5-1 and TRBJ2-1, the full variable domain is KAGVTQTPRYLIKTRGQQVTLSCSPISGHRSVSWYQQTPGQGLQFLFEYFSETQRNKGNFPGRFSGRQFSNSRSEMNVSTLELGDSALYLCASSRGQNNEQFFGPGTRLTVL.

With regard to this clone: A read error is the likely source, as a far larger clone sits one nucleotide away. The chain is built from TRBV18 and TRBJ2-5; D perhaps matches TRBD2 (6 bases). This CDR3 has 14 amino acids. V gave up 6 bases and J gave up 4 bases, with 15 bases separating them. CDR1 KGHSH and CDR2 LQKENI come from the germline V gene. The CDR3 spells CASSGSVGGETQYF. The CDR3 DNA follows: TGTGCCAGCTCTGGCAGCGTGGGGGGAGAGACCCAGTACTTC. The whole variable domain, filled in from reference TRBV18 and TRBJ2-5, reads NAGVMQNPRHLVRRRGQEARLRCSPMKGHSHVYWYRQLPEEGLKFMVYLQKENIIDESGMPKERFSAEFPKEGPSILRIQQVVRGDSAAYFCASSGSVGGETQYFGPGTRLLVL.

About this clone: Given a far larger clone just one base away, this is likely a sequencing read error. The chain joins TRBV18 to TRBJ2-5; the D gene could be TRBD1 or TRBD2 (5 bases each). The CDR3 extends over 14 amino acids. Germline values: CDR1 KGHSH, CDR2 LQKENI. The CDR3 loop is CASTPGTTRETQHF. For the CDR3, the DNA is TGTGCCAGTACCCCCGGGACGACCAGGGAGACCCAGCACTTC.

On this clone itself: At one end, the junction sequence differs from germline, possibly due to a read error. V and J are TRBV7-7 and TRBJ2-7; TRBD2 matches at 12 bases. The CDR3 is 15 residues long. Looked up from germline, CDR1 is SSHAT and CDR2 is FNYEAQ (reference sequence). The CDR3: CASSPSSGRAVEQYF. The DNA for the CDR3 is TGTGCTAGCAGCCCCTCTAGCGGGAGGGCCGTCGAGCAGTACTTC. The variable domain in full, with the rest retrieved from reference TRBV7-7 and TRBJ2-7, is GAGVSQSPRYKVTKRGQDVTLRCDPISSHATLYWYQQALGQGPEFLTYFNYEAQPDKSGLPSDRFSAERPEGSISTLTIQRTEQRDSAMYRCASSPSSGRAVEQYFGPGTRLTVT.

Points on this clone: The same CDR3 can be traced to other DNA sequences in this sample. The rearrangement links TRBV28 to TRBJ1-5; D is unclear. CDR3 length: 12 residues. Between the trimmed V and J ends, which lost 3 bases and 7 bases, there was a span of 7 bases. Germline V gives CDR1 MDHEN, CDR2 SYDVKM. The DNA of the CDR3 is TGTGCCAGCAGTTTGGGAGGACAGCCCCAGCATTTT. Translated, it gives CASSLGGQPQHF.

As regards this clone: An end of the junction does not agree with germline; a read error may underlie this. The CDR3 region is CASRTRRDREDF. The CDR3 bases are TGTGCCAGCAGGACCCGCCGGGACAGGGAAGACTTC. The V call is TRBV28, the J call TRBJ2-4, with 9 bases lining up with TRBD1. Per germline, CDR1 MDHEN and CDR2 SYDVKM. CDR3 size: 12 residues.

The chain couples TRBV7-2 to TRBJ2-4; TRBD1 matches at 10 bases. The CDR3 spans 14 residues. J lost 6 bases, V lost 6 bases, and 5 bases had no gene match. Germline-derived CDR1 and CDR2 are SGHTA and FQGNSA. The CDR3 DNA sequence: TGTGCCAGCAGGACAGGGGGCGGTCCAAACATTCAGTACTTC. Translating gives CASRTGGGPNIQYF.

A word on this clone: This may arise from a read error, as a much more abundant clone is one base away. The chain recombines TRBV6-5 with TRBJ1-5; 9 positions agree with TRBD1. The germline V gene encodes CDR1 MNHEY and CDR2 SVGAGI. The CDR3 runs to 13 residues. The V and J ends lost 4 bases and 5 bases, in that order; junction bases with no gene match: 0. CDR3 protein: CASSWDRDQPQHF. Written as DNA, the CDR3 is TGTGCCAGCAGTTGGGACAGGGATCAGCCCCAGCATTTT.

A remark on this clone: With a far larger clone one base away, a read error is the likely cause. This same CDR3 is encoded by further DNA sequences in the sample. CDR3: CASSLGGYGYTF. The CDR3 bases are TGTGCCAGCAGCCTGGGGGGTTATGGCTACACCTTC. The chain is built from TRBV11-1 and TRBJ1-2; a weak D match, TRBD1 (5 bases). The CDR3 contains 12 residues. Germline V gene lookup returns CDR1 SGHAT and CDR2 FQDESV (reference sequence). The V end lost 5 bases, the J end lost 5 bases, and 9 bases lay between the germline ends.

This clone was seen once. As DNA, the CDR3 is TGTGCCAGCAGCCAAGAAAGAAGATCCGAGCAGTACTTC. It is translated as CASSQERRSEQYF. This chain joins TRBV5-4 and TRBJ2-7; D ambiguous. V lost 4 bases, J lost 6 bases, and 14 bases lay in between. Germline CDR1 reads SGHNT; CDR2 reads YYREEE (reference sequence). This CDR3 contains 13 residues.

The CDR3 bases are TGTGCCAGCAGTACCCCGGCCACAGGGAGGAATGAGCAGTTCTTC. Amino acid sequence: CASSTPATGRNEQFF. This rearrangement joins TRBV28 to TRBJ2-1; either TRBD1 or TRBD2 may supply D (6 bases each). Germline CDR1 MDHEN, CDR2 SYDVKM. Trimming removed 5 bases at V and 7 bases at J, with 18 bases between. This CDR3 contains 15 residues. Using reference TRBV28 and TRBJ2-1 for the parts outside the CDR3, the full variable domain is DVKVTQSSRYLVKRTGEKVFLECVQDMDHENMFWYRQDPGLGLRLIYFSYDVKMKEKGDIPEGYSVSREKKERFSLILESASTNQTSMYLCASSTPATGRNEQFFGPGTRLTVL.

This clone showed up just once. The CDR3 DNA is TGTGCCATCAGGAGTACAGGAGAGACCCAGTACTTC. It is translated as CAIRSTGETQYF. The rearrangement joins TRBV10-3 to TRBJ2-5; D is perhaps TRBD1 (5 bases). Trimming pared 6 bases from V and 4 bases from J, leaving 9 bases between. Germline V gene lookup returns CDR1 ENHRY and CDR2 SYGVKD. The length of the CDR3 is 12 residues.

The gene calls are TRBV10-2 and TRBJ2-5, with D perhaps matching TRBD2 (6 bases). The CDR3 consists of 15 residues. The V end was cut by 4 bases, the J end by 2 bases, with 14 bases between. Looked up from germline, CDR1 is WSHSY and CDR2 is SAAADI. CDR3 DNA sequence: TGCGCCAGCAGTGCGGCTCTAGCGTGGCAAGAGACCCAGTACTTC. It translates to CASSAALAWQETQYF.

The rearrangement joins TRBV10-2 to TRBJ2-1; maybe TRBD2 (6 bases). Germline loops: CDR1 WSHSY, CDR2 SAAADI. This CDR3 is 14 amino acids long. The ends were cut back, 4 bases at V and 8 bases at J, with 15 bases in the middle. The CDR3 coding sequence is TGCGCCAGCAGTGTGTTAGGAGGGCGGGATGAGCAGTTCTTC. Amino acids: CASSVLGGRDEQFF.